The rows below give T cell receptor beta chains drawn from one sample of a study of T cell responses to AZD1222 COVID-19 vaccine. The assay was immunoSEQ multiplex PCR, and TCRdb's table has in-frame clones only and misses some. The sample includes 120,000 or so clones, roughly 90% of them seen just once. Sample: peripheral blood, taken on day 0 of AZD1222 vaccination. The receptors here all came from an adult in good health. Both conserved end residues are part of each CDR3. A D gene is named only where the DNA matches it firmly. Rows give clone size only sometimes, using once, few, many, or a class for an expanded clone.

J gene,D gene,V gene,CDR3 length,clone size,CDR3 protein,CDR3 DNA
TRBJ2-7,.,TRBV19,13,.,CASSIGQNYEQYF,TGTGCCAGTAGTATAGGACAGAACTACGAGCAGTACTTC
TRBJ2-3,.,TRBV7-9,13,.,CASSLVTADTQYF,TGTGCCAGCAGCTTAGTCACGGCAGATACGCAGTATTTT
TRBJ1-5,.,TRBV28,15,.,CASRPQVVGNQPQHF,TGTGCCAGCAGGCCCCAGGTGGTTGGCAATCAGCCCCAGCATTTT
TRBJ1-1,.,TRBV19,13,.,CASSPLGPQQAFF,TGTGCCAGTAGTCCACTGGGGCCACAGCAAGCTTTCTTT
TRBJ1-1,.,TRBV13,16,.,CASSLGSRSMNTEAFF,TGTGCCAGCAGCTTAGGGAGCAGGAGCATGAACACTGAAGCTTTCTTT
TRBJ2-3,TRBD2,TRBV5-1,16,.,CASSLGSGQGTDTQYF,TGCGCCAGCAGCTTGGGTAGCGGGCAAGGCACAGATACGCAGTATTTT
TRBJ1-1,.,TRBV20-1,12,.,CSASRLNTEAFF,TGCAGTGCTAGTAGACTGAACACTGAAGCTTTCTTT
TRBJ2-7,.,TRBV5-8,15,.,CASSFIRGRGVEQYF,TGTGCCAGCAGCTTTATCCGGGGGCGTGGGGTTGAGCAGTACTTC
TRBJ2-1,TRBD2,TRBV7-3,15,.,CASSPGLAYDNEQFF,TGTGCCAGCAGCCCCGGACTAGCGTATGACAATGAGCAGTTCTTC
TRBJ1-4,.,TRBV7-2,14,.,CASSLGQAFEKLFF,TGTGCCAGCAGCTTAGGACAGGCGTTTGAAAAACTGTTTTTT
TRBJ1-2,.,TRBV9,12,.,CASSVVGYGYTF,TGTGCCAGCAGCGTAGTGGGATATGGCTACACCTTC
TRBJ2-3,TRBD2,TRBV5-8,19,.,CASSLGLAGSIVDTDTQYF,TGTGCCAGCAGCTTGGGACTAGCGGGCTCAATTGTGGACACAGATACGCAGTATTTT
TRBJ2-1,TRBD1,TRBV5-8,17,.,CASSPVFETGGSMEQFF,TGTGCCAGCAGCCCAGTTTTCGAGACAGGGGGATCAATGGAGCAGTTCTTC
TRBJ2-3,TRBD2,TRBV4-3,14,.,CASSQVSGRPTMNF,TGCGCCAGCAGCCAAGTTAGCGGGAGGCCCACGATGAATTTT
TRBJ2-1,TRBD2,TRBV5-4,16,.,CASSSITGTRDNEQFF,TGTGCCAGCAGCTCGATCACCGGGACTAGGGACAATGAGCAGTTCTTC
TRBJ1-3,.,TRBV5-6,15,.,CASSLGLSGLNTIYF,TGTGCCAGCAGCTTGGGGTTATCAGGGCTAAACACCATATATTTT
TRBJ1-3,.,TRBV29-1,13,.,CSVSQSSGNTIYF,TGCAGCGTGAGTCAGAGCTCTGGAAACACCATATATTTT
TRBJ2-2,TRBD1,TRBV5-1,16,.,CASGGDRTGDTGELFF,TGCGCCAGCGGAGGGGACAGGACGGGGGACACCGGGGAGCTGTTTTTT
TRBJ1-1,.,TRBV29-1,13,few,CSVEPTGASEAFF,TGCAGCGTTGAACCGACAGGCGCATCGGAAGCTTTCTTT
TRBJ1-5,.,TRBV5-1,14,once,CASSWTAGDQPQHF,TGCGCCAGCAGCTGGACAGCGGGGGATCAGCCCCAGCATTTT
TRBJ1-1,.,TRBV7-3,14,.,CASSLTTRATEAFF,TGTGCCAGCAGCTTAACGACCAGGGCCACTGAAGCTTTCTTT
TRBJ1-2,TRBD1,TRBV25-1,15,.,CASSEYGQGAWGYTF,TGTGCCAGCAGTGAATACGGACAGGGGGCATGGGGCTACACCTTC